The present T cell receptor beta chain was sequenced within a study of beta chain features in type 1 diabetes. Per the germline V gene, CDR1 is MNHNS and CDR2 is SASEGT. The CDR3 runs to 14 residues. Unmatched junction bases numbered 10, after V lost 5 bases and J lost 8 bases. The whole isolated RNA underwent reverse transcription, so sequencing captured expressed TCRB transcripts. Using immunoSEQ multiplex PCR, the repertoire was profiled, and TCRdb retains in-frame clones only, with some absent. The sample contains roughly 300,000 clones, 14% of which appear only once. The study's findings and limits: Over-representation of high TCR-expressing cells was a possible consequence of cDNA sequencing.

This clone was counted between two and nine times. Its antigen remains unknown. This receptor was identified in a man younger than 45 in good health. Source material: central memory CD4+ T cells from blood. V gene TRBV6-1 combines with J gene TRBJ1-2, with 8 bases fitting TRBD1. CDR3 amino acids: CASSRNDRGGGYTF. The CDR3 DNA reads TGTGCCAGCAGTCGCAACGACAGGGGTGGAGGCTACACCTTC.